A single sample is the source of the 23 T cell receptor beta chains below, sequenced in a study of T cell repertoires in cytomegalovirus infection (dated by TCRdb to the late 2010s). The instrument given in TCRdb is Illumina HiSeq 1500. The public reads were reprocessed in TCRdb via fastp at Q25 and MiXCR, keeping in-frame beta chains. Duplicate CDR3 protein sequences are folded into a single record with the most common DNA and genes. Here the sample has about 200,000 distinct CDR3 sequences; more than 9% occur a single time. In total, the top ten clones hold roughly 4.8% of the sample. Sequenced input: PBMCs. These receptors were collected from a human donor in good health (CMV status not recorded). Some clones in this sample may be carry-over from other donors' samples.

This clonotype was counted ten times or more. V is TRBV11-2 and J is TRBJ1-2; D perhaps matches TRBD1 (5 bases). This CDR3 comprises 15 residues. The germline V gene has CDR1 SGHAT and CDR2 FQNNGV. The germline V and J ends were trimmed by 0 bases and 5 bases, with 13 bases remaining between them. The CDR3 DNA follows: TGTGCCAGCAGCTTAGACGGGGCTGGGGCTTATGGCTACACCTTC. It specifies CASSLDGAGAYGYTF.

This clonotype was seen at least ten times. The chain employs TRBV28 and TRBJ1-1; D is perhaps TRBD1 (5 bases). Germline-derived CDR1 and CDR2 are MDHEN and SYDVKM. This CDR3 is built from 13 residues. Between the trimmed V and J ends, which lost 7 bases and 1 base, there was a span of 10 bases. The CDR3 region is CASIGGTNTEAFF. The CDR3 bases are TGTGCCAGCATAGGAGGGACGAACACTGAAGCTTTCTTT.

The sample holds many counts of this clonotype. This chain uses TRBV5-5 with TRBJ2-6; D is unresolved. CDR1 is SGHKS and CDR2 is YYEKEE in the germline V gene (reference sequence). V lost 1 base, J lost 0 bases, and 23 bases lay in between. This CDR3 has 21 amino acids. The CDR3 DNA reads as TGTGCCAGCAGCTTGTTTGCCCCCCGACGGCTAGAATACTCTGGGGCCAACGTCCTGACTTTC. This sequence encodes CASSLFAPRRLEYSGANVLTF.

The genes are TRBV5-5 and TRBJ2-2, with a tentative D call TRBD2 (5 bases). This CDR3 region has 16 residues. The V end lost 0 bases, the J end lost 2 bases, and 11 bases lay between the germline ends. Germline V gene lookup returns CDR1 SGHKS and CDR2 YYEKEE (reference sequence). The CDR3 DNA is TGTGCCAGCAGCTTGGGACAACTAGGTAACACCGGGGAGCTGTTTTTT. This encodes CASSLGQLGNTGELFF.

This clonotype was observed a handful of times. The CDR3 loop is CASSLGQGGDTEAFF. The CDR3, as DNA: TGTGCCAGCAGTTTGGGTCAAGGGGGTGACACTGAAGCTTTCTTT. J is TRBJ1-1 and V is TRBV12-3 or TRBV12-4; TRBD1 might be the D (6 bases). V dropped 3 bases and J dropped 3 bases, with 14 bases sitting between them. This CDR3 contains 15 residues.

The V gene is TRBV11-2, the J gene TRBJ2-1; 9 bases are a match to TRBD2. The CDR3 contains 14 residues. Germline V CDR1 and CDR2: SGHAT, FQNNGV. The V gene end was trimmed by 5 bases and the J gene end by 9 bases; junction bases not matched to a gene: 8. The CDR3 DNA sequence: TGTGCCAGCAGCCTGGGACTAGCAAGCGCTGAGCAGTTCTTC. Translating it yields CASSLGLASAEQFF.

There are many counts of this clonotype. V usage is TRBV10-3 and J usage is TRBJ2-1; TRBD2 aligns across 8 bases. The ends lost 4 bases at V and 6 bases at J; junction bases unmatched: 11. The CDR3 runs to 16 residues. Germline V gene data show CDR1 as ENHRY and CDR2 as SYGVKD. The CDR3 coding sequence is TGTGCCATCAGTGGTGGAGCGGGAGTTTCTTTCAATGAGCAGTTCTTC. Translation: CAISGGAGVSFNEQFF.

This clonotype was recorded many times. The genes are TRBV5-5 and TRBJ2-1, with D unresolved. The CDR3 totals 14 residues. Trimming took 4 bases from V and 4 from J, leaving 12 bases between them. Germline values: CDR1 SGHKS, CDR2 YYEKEE (reference sequence). The CDR3 region is CASSLAGEYNEQFF. DNA of the CDR3: TGTGCCAGCAGCCTGGCTGGGGAATACAATGAGCAGTTCTTC. Together with reference TRBV5-5 and TRBJ2-1, the CDR3 gives the full variable domain: DAGVTQSPTHLIKTRGQQVTLRCSPISGHKSVSWYQQVLGQGPQFIFQYYEKEERGRGNFPDRFSARQFPNYSSELNVNALLLGDSALYLCASSLAGEYNEQFFGPGTRLTVL.

This clonotype was counted between two and nine times. The chain has TRBV29-1 and TRBJ2-1; possibly TRBD2 for D (5 bases). V was shortened by 7 bases and J by 8 bases, with 18 bases between the two germline ends. The CDR3 runs to 13 residues. In germline, CDR1 is SQVTM, CDR2 ANQGSEA. CDR3 region: CSARLPSEDEQFF. CDR3 nucleotides: TGCAGCGCAAGACTACCGTCGGAGGATGAGCAGTTCTTC.

The V and J genes are TRBV28 and TRBJ1-4; 7 nucleotides match TRBD1. Germline CDR1 MDHEN, CDR2 SYDVKM. The CDR3 is 16 residues long. V lost 7 bases, J lost 0 bases, and 8 bases stayed unmatched. CDR3 amino acids: CASTKDRIATNEKLFF. DNA for the CDR3: TGTGCCAGCACCAAGGACAGGATTGCAACTAATGAAAAACTGTTTTTT.

This chain connects TRBV28 to TRBJ1-2; D gene uncertain. The V end was cut by 3 bases, the J end by 1 base, with 6 bases between. The CDR3 extends over 13 amino acids. Germline assignment: CDR1 MDHEN and CDR2 SYDVKM. The CDR3 nucleotides read TGTGCCAGCAGTTTGCTAGATAACTATGGCTACACCTTC. Its protein product is CASSLLDNYGYTF.

The chain is built from TRBV20-1 and TRBJ2-7, with D perhaps matching TRBD1 (6 bases). V lost 4 bases and J 0 bases, leaving 13 bases between the germline ends. This CDR3 contains 14 residues. The V gene's germline CDR1 is DFQATT and CDR2 SNEGSKA (reference sequence). The CDR3: CSATPRGSSYEQYF. The DNA of the CDR3 is TGCAGTGCTACCCCAAGGGGGAGCTCCTACGAGCAGTACTTC.

The chain is built from TRBV7-2 and TRBJ1-6, with D perhaps TRBD1 (5 bases). Trimming cost V 4 bases and J 6 bases, with 13 bases left between them. The V gene's germline CDR1 is SGHTA and CDR2 FQGNSA. The CDR3 has 15 amino acids. CDR3: CASSWGPQLNSPLHF. Written as DNA, the CDR3 is TGTGCCAGCAGCTGGGGACCGCAGCTTAATTCACCCCTCCACTTT. The full variable domain, rest sourced from reference TRBV7-2 and TRBJ1-6, is GAGVSQSPSNKVTEKGKDVELRCDPISGHTALYWYRQSLGQGLEFLIYFQGNSAPDKSGLPSDRFSAERTGGSVSTLTIQRTQQEDSAVYLCASSWGPQLNSPLHFGNGTRLTVT.

This clonotype was recorded many times. This chain links TRBV7-2 with TRBJ2-3; weak D call: TRBD1 (6 bases). This CDR3 region has 12 residues. From germline, CDR1 is SGHTA and CDR2 FQGNSA. V was shortened by 7 bases and J by 6 bases, with 11 bases between the two germline ends. CDR3 sequence: CASTSRGDTQYF. CDR3 sequence (DNA): TGTGCCAGCACCTCGAGGGGGGATACGCAGTATTTT.

In this sample, this clonotype turned up many times. V and J are TRBV14 and TRBJ1-4, with D tentatively TRBD1 (6 bases). V lost 2 bases and J 0 bases, leaving 7 bases between the germline ends. Germline-derived CDR1 and CDR2 are SGHDN and FVKESK. This CDR3 comprises 15 residues. The DNA of the CDR3 is TGTGCCAGCAGCCAACGACAGGCAACTAATGAAAAACTGTTTTTT. It encodes CASSQRQATNEKLFF.

This clonotype was seen at least ten times. J is TRBJ1-3 and V is TRBV7-8; TRBD1 aligns across 9 bases. Germline-derived CDR1 and CDR2 are SGHVS and FQNEAQ. This CDR3 is 18 amino acids long. With V trimmed by 5 bases and J by 8 bases, 19 bases remained unmatched. The CDR3 protein is CASSARRTGADLRDTIYF. Here the CDR3 DNA reads TGTGCCAGCAGCGCTCGGAGGACAGGGGCAGATCTCCGAGACACCATATATTTT.

This clonotype was picked up many times. This chain joins TRBV10-3 and TRBJ1-3; D uncertain. Germline CDR1 ENHRY, CDR2 SYGVKD. This CDR3 is built from 13 residues. The V end was cut by 6 bases, the J end by 0 bases, with 6 bases between. In DNA, the CDR3 is TGTGCCATCAGGGTTAGCTCTGGAAACACCATATATTTT. Amino acids: CAIRVSSGNTIYF.

The V gene is TRBV28, the J gene TRBJ2-7; 10 positions agree with TRBD1. The CDR3 contains 17 residues. With 6 bases clipped from V and 1 base from J, the junction kept 12 bases outside the gene matches. Germline CDR1 reads MDHEN; CDR2 reads SYDVKM. CDR3 DNA: TGTGCCAGCAGCCGTGACAGGGGGCAGGTTATTTCCTACGAGCAGTACTTC. This encodes CASSRDRGQVISYEQYF.

Ten or more counts support this clonotype. V usage is TRBV7-2 and J usage is TRBJ1-2; D is unclear. This CDR3 comprises 13 residues. V was clipped by 3 bases and J by 4 bases, with 9 bases between them. CDR1 SGHTA and CDR2 FQGNSA come from the germline V gene. The chain's CDR3 is CASSFQRGYGYTF. In DNA, the CDR3 is TGTGCCAGCAGCTTCCAACGGGGCTATGGCTACACCTTC.

This clonotype was detected ten times or more. The rearrangement links TRBV10-3 to TRBJ2-7; either TRBD1 or TRBD2 may fit D (5 bases each). CDR3 size: 13 residues. The V gene lost 4 bases and the J gene lost 6 bases, with 13 bases spanning the gap. Germline V CDR1 and CDR2: ENHRY, SYGVKD. The CDR3 nucleotides read TGTGCCATCAGTGGGACATCTACTAGCGAGCAGTACTTC. Its protein product is CAISGTSTSEQYF.

This chain joins TRBV29-1 and TRBJ1-1, with D perhaps matching TRBD1 (5 bases). CDR1 is SQVTM and CDR2 is ANQGSEA in the germline V gene. V was clipped by 7 bases and J by 0 bases, with 12 bases between them. The CDR3 covers 13 residues. CDR3 nucleotide sequence: TGCAGCGGATGGGGCAGGATGAACACTGAAGCTTTCTTT. It codes for CSGWGRMNTEAFF.

This clonotype has a count of ten or more. The rearrangement uses TRBV7-2 and TRBJ1-1, with D unclear. CDR3 length: 13 residues. V dropped 1 base and J dropped 1 base, with 4 bases sitting between them. CDR1 is SGHTA and CDR2 is FQGNSA in the germline V gene. The CDR3 DNA sequence: TGTGCCAGCAGCTTAGTTTGGAACACTGAAGCTTTCTTT. Protein product: CASSLVWNTEAFF.

This clonotype was seen only a few times. The chain carries TRBV20-1 and TRBJ2-5; 11 bases are shared with TRBD2. The junction had 7 bases not matched to a gene; V was cut back by 0 bases and J by 1 base. Germline values: CDR1 DFQATT, CDR2 SNEGSKA (reference sequence). CDR3 length: 17 amino acids. CDR3 residues: CSARDNMLAGGQETQYF. The CDR3 DNA follows: TGCAGTGCTAGAGATAATATGCTAGCGGGGGGCCAAGAGACCCAGTACTTC.